This T cell receptor (beta chain) emerged from a study of blood T cells in healthy people across ages. Notes on the study in general: Strong correlation linked observed beta diversity and percent naive T cells. A greater number of naive CD4+ cells and higher diversity distinguished long-lived donors from aged donors. Among T cells, TCR beta diversity per million cells dropped roughly linearly as age rose.

Sample-barcoded 5' priming and a J-beta primer mix drove a second PCR of roughly 6 to 12 cycles. Each CDR3 protein is one row after TCRdb ran MiXCR on the 5' RACE reads. The table shows approximately 820,000 distinct CDR3 sequences, with about 42% occurring only once. This clonotype was picked up many times. Its specificity is unknown. This CDR3 has 17 residues. The ends lost 6 bases at V and 2 bases at J; junction bases unmatched: 15. The germline V gene encodes CDR1 LGHNA and CDR2 YSLEER. Material: blood. The rearrangement joins TRBV4-3 to TRBJ1-2, with 7 bases fitting TRBD1. This TCR came from a man between 60 and 75 years old in good health. The CDR3 DNA reads as TGCGCCAGCAGGCAGGGGGTTAATGTTGCGGGAAACTATGGCTACACCTTC. Translating gives CASRQGVNVAGNYGYTF.